The 26 T cell receptor beta chains below come from one sample, sequenced in a study of PD-1 blockade in classical Hodgkin lymphoma. Every one of the patients relapsed after autologous stem cell transplantation (brentuximab vedotin exposure was variable). Profiling relied on immunoSEQ multiplex PCR, and the TCRdb table lists in-frame clones only, not all of them. The table records about 11,000 clones, approximately 71% of them present only once. This specimen consisted of peripheral blood mononuclear cells (PBMCs), obtained at baseline. Every receptor here comes from a human donor with classical Hodgkin lymphoma.

The rearrangement uses TRBV5-6 and TRBJ1-6; D is possibly TRBD1 (6 bases). V was cut by 0 bases and J by 5 bases, with 9 bases left in between. Looked up from germline, CDR1 is SGHDT and CDR2 is YYEEEE. There are 15 residues in the CDR3. The CDR3 region has the DNA TGTGCCAGCAGCTTGGCGGGACATCATAATTCACCCCTCCACTTT. Residues: CASSLAGHHNSPLHF.

This clone was picked up one time. The V gene is TRBV4-3, the J gene TRBJ2-7; TRBD1 might be the D (5 bases). The CDR3 consists of 14 residues. The V and J ends lost 0 bases and 3 bases respectively, with 9 bases between them. Looked up from germline, CDR1 is LGHNA and CDR2 is YSLEER. This CDR3 is CASSQDTRDYEQYF. The CDR3 bases are TGCGCCAGCAGCCAAGATACCAGGGACTACGAGCAGTACTTC.

This clone appeared a few times. The chain has TRBV30 and TRBJ1-6; D remains unclear. The germline CDR1 and CDR2 sequences are GTSNPN and SVGIG (reference sequence). The V end lost 4 bases, the J end lost 4 bases, and 5 bases lay between the germline ends. The CDR3 runs to 12 residues. CDR3 bases: TGTGCCTGGACTATATATAATTCACCCCTCCACTTT. Translated, it gives CAWTIYNSPLHF.

The chain uses TRBV6-1 and TRBJ2-4; 9 bases are shared with TRBD1. The CDR3 sequence is 14 residues long. The J segment lost 12 bases and the V segment lost 10 bases, leaving 16 bases of the junction unmatched. Germline values: CDR1 MNHNS, CDR2 SASEGT. The CDR3 region is CATSPRDREGNQYF. Written as DNA, the CDR3 is TGTGCCACATCCCCCCGGGACAGGGAAGGGAATCAGTACTTC.

The CDR3 reads CASSSWGSGANVLTF. CDR3 DNA: TGTGCCAGCAGCTCCTGGGGTTCCGGGGCCAACGTCCTGACTTTC. The chain recombines TRBV7-9 with TRBJ2-6; D is uncertain. Trimming shortened V by 4 bases and J by 4 bases, and 11 bases separated the two germline ends. The CDR3 totals 15 residues. Germline V gives CDR1 SEHNR, CDR2 FQNEAQ (reference sequence).

The CDR3 coding sequence is TGTGCCAGCAGCCCGACAGGAAGCTCCTACGAGCAGTACTTC. It specifies CASSPTGSSYEQYF. The V and J genes are TRBV28 and TRBJ2-7, with D tentatively TRBD1 (6 bases). The CDR3 runs to 14 residues. Germline CDR1 reads MDHEN; CDR2 reads SYDVKM. Trimming removed 6 bases at V and 0 bases at J, with 12 bases between.

The V and J genes are TRBV19 and TRBJ1-1; 10 bases agree with TRBD1. The CDR3 spans 17 residues. CDR1 and CDR2 (germline): LNHDA, SQIVND (reference sequence). The V segment lost 5 bases and the J segment 0 bases; nucleotides outside the gene matches: 9. In nucleotides, the CDR3 is TGTGCCAGTAGTCCCAGGACAGGGGGGAACATGAACACTGAAGCTTTCTTT. It translates to CASSPRTGGNMNTEAFF.

This chain connects TRBV29-1 to TRBJ1-5, with 7 positions matching TRBD1. Germline CDR1 is SQVTM and CDR2 is ANQGSEA. V shed 4 bases, J shed 4 bases, and the junction held 7 bases outside the gene matches. The length of the CDR3 is 14 residues. CDR3 loop: CSVVGTDLNQPQHF. The CDR3, as DNA: TGCAGCGTTGTCGGGACAGACCTTAATCAGCCCCAGCATTTT.

This sequence joins TRBV19 and TRBJ1-3; D is unclear. CDR3 length: 14 amino acids. The germline CDR1 and CDR2 sequences are LNHDA and SQIVND (reference sequence). The ends were cut back, 5 bases at V and 4 bases at J, with 12 bases in the middle. The CDR3 coding sequence is TGTGCCAGTAGTGAGTTGGCAGGAGGAAACACCATATATTTT. This codes for CASSELAGGNTIYF.

This clone has just a few counts. V and J are TRBV5-6 and TRBJ1-1, with a tentative D call TRBD1 (5 bases). Germline V gene data show CDR1 as SGHDT and CDR2 as YYEEEE. Trimming took 0 bases from V and 4 from J, leaving 16 bases between them. The CDR3 sequence is 16 residues long. The CDR3 DNA sequence: TGTGCCAGCAGCTTGGGGGGGAATTTAGCCCCCACTGAAGCTTTCTTT. Translating gives CASSLGGNLAPTEAFF.

V is TRBV30 and J is TRBJ1-5, with 10 bases identical to TRBD1. This CDR3 spans 13 amino acids. V lost 5 bases and J lost 5; bases outside the gene matches: 3. Germline V lookup: CDR1 GTSNPN, CDR2 SVGIG (reference sequence). The CDR3 DNA follows: TGTGCCTGGTCGACAGGGGGCTATCAGCCCCAGCATTTT. Encoded protein: CAWSTGGYQPQHF.

This chain's CDR3 is CASSPMDRVGYTF. CDR3 DNA: TGTGCCAGCAGCCCTATGGACAGGGTCGGCTACACCTTC. V usage is TRBV7-9 and J usage is TRBJ1-2; 8 positions match TRBD1. The CDR3 loop spans 13 amino acids. Germline CDR1 SEHNR, CDR2 FQNEAQ (reference sequence). V gave up 5 bases and J gave up 8 bases; unmatched junction bases: 7.

V is TRBV6-5 and J is TRBJ1-6; 9 bases align to TRBD1. V lost 0 bases and J lost 14; bases outside the gene matches: 5. In germline, CDR1 is MNHEY, CDR2 SVGAGI. The length of the CDR3 is 14 residues. The CDR3 nucleotides are TGTGCCAGCAGTTACTCTCCGACAGGGGGTTCCCTCCACTTT. Translation gives CASSYSPTGGSLHF.

This clone was seen more than once but under ten times. The chain couples TRBV30 to TRBJ1-6, with 9 bases that match TRBD1. Looked up from germline, CDR1 is GTSNPN and CDR2 is SVGIG (reference sequence). With V trimmed by 3 bases and J by 9 bases, 3 bases remained unmatched. The CDR3 is made up of 13 amino acids. The CDR3 DNA sequence: TGTGCCTGGAGGGGACAGGGAGGTTCACCCCTCCACTTT. Residues: CAWRGQGGSPLHF.

This clone was detected a few times. The chain links TRBV7-9 to TRBJ2-7; TRBD1 matches at 7 bases. V was clipped by 4 bases and J by 5 bases; unmatched bases: 11. The CDR3 contains 15 residues. In germline, CDR1 is SEHNR, CDR2 FQNEAQ (reference sequence). The CDR3 reads CASSSSPTGPDEQYF. Written as DNA, the CDR3 is TGTGCCAGCAGCTCTAGCCCGACAGGGCCGGACGAGCAGTACTTC.

The chain has TRBV10-3 and TRBJ2-1; perhaps D is TRBD1 or TRBD2 (5 bases each). The CDR3 is made up of 16 amino acids. Germline lookup yields CDR1 ENHRY and CDR2 SYGVKD. With 1 base removed from V and 5 bases from J, the gap between germline ends came to 15 bases. The CDR3 spells CAISELGPMTHNEQFF. The CDR3 region has the DNA TGTGCCATCAGTGAGTTGGGACCCATGACTCACAATGAGCAGTTCTTC.

The gene calls are TRBV6-6 and TRBJ1-2, with TRBD1 matching over 7 bases. Germline V lookup: CDR1 MNHNY, CDR2 SVGAGI (reference sequence). Trimming took 0 bases from V and 7 from J; bases not matched to a gene: 11. The CDR3 extends over 16 amino acids. The CDR3: CASSYSTGRLFGGYTF. The CDR3 nucleotides are TGTGCCAGCAGTTACTCGACAGGGAGGCTATTTGGTGGCTACACCTTC.

The chain is built from TRBV5-6 and TRBJ2-3, with D perhaps TRBD1 (5 bases). The CDR3 spans 15 residues. V lost 6 bases, J lost 1 base, and 15 bases lay in between. Per the germline V gene, CDR1 is SGHDT and CDR2 is YYEEEE. CDR3 sequence (DNA): TGTGCCAGCAACCTCGATCAGGGCCGCACAGATACGCAGTATTTT. Translating gives CASNLDQGRTDTQYF.

The rearrangement joins TRBV5-1 to TRBJ2-5; D remains unclear. Germline CDR1 is SGHRS and CDR2 is YFSETQ. This CDR3 is 13 amino acids long. V was trimmed by 5 bases and J by 4 bases, leaving 12 bases between them. CDR3 loop: CASRGMDLETQYF. In nucleotides, the CDR3 is TGCGCCAGCAGGGGGATGGATCTAGAGACCCAGTACTTC.

The DNA for the CDR3 is TGTGCCAGAAGCTTGGGCCAGACCTACGAGCAGTACTTC. Encoded protein: CARSLGQTYEQYF. The V call is TRBV5-3, the J call TRBJ2-7; D not certain. TRBV5-3 is marked as an open reading frame, function uncertain. V lost 0 bases and J 2 bases, leaving 6 bases between the germline ends. This CDR3 is 13 amino acids long.

J is TRBJ2-1 and V is TRBV9; 11 bases map to TRBD1. CDR3 length equals 15 residues. Germline loops: CDR1 SGDLS, CDR2 YYNGEE. The ends lost 3 bases at V and 3 bases at J; junction bases unmatched: 2. The CDR3 DNA sequence: TGTGCCAGCAGCGGCGGGACAGGGGGCTACAATGAGCAGTTCTTC. Its translation is CASSGGTGGYNEQFF.

This chain links TRBV18 with TRBJ2-2, with D tentatively TRBD1 (5 bases). CDR1 is KGHSH and CDR2 is LQKENI in the germline V gene. The CDR3 contains 15 residues. V was cut by 3 bases and J by 4 bases, with 12 bases left in between. The CDR3 region has the DNA TGTGCCAGCTCACCGCTTGACAGTCCCACCGGGGAGCTGTTTTTT. It yields the protein CASSPLDSPTGELFF. Full variable domain (missing parts from reference TRBV18 and TRBJ2-2): NAGVMQNPRHLVRRRGQEARLRCSPMKGHSHVYWYRQLPEEGLKFMVYLQKENIIDESGMPKERFSAEFPKEGPSILRIQQVVRGDSAAYFCASSPLDSPTGELFFGEGSRLTVL.

This chain links TRBV5-4 with TRBJ1-3; D ambiguous. The V end was cut by 0 bases, the J end by 4 bases, with 8 bases between. The CDR3 totals 14 residues. Germline V gives CDR1 SGHNT, CDR2 YYREEE (reference sequence). The CDR3 loop is CASSLAGVGNTIYF. CDR3 nucleotide sequence: TGTGCCAGCAGCTTGGCCGGAGTAGGAAACACCATATATTTT.

The V and J genes are TRBV4-3 and TRBJ1-5; no clear D gene. CDR1 is LGHNA and CDR2 is YSLEER in the germline V gene. The CDR3 sequence is 13 residues long. V lost 0 bases and J lost 4, with 4 bases in between. The CDR3 loop reads CASSQDLNQPQHF. The CDR3 region has the DNA TGCGCCAGCAGCCAAGATCTGAATCAGCCCCAGCATTTT.

The rearrangement links TRBV5-1 to TRBJ2-2; 11 nucleotides align to TRBD1. With V trimmed by 1 base and J by 7 bases, 6 bases remained unmatched. The CDR3 is 16 amino acids. The germline gives CDR1 SGHRS, CDR2 YFSETQ. CDR3 region: CASSLLGQGASGELFF. The CDR3 nucleotides read TGCGCCAGCAGCTTGCTTGGACAGGGGGCGAGCGGGGAGCTGTTTTTT.

The chain joins TRBV10-3 to TRBJ1-6, with D possibly TRBD1 on 5 matching bases. V lost 4 bases and J lost 8, with 12 bases in between. Germline CDR1 and CDR2: ENHRY and SYGVKD. The CDR3 totals 14 residues. The CDR3 region is CAISGPGRDSPLHF. Written as DNA, the CDR3 is TGTGCCATCAGTGGACCCGGCAGGGATTCACCCCTCCACTTT.